This is a list of T cell receptor beta chains from one sample in a study of cytomegalovirus exposure and HLA in healthy donors. Profiled with immunoSEQ multiplex PCR; TCRdb holds only in-frame clones, not every one. The data contain about 190,000 clones, about 86% of them singletons. The specimen was PBMCs. The receptors come from a man aged 40-49 years in good health and CMV-seropositive. The CDR3 runs from the conserved cysteine through the conserved F or W. Fields, in order: J gene, clone size, D gene, V gene, CDR3 protein, CDR3 DNA. A D gene is named only where the DNA matches it firmly. Some rows mark clone size as missing; the rest say once, few, many or name a class of expanded clone.

J: TRBJ1-1
size: .
D: .
V: TRBV6-5
CDR3: CASSLLGLGGEAFF
DNA: TGTGCCAGCAGTTTGCTAGGTCTAGGAGGGGAAGCTTTCTTT

J: TRBJ2-7
size: .
D: TRBD2
V: TRBV11-2
CDR3: CASSPRLAGGYEQYF
DNA: TGTGCCAGCAGCCCGAGACTAGCGGGAGGGTACGAGCAGTACTTC

J: TRBJ2-5
size: .
D: TRBD1
V: TRBV12-5
CDR3: CASGGQGGRETQYF
DNA: TGTGCTAGTGGCGGACAGGGTGGGAGAGAGACCCAGTACTTC

J: TRBJ2-1
size: .
D: TRBD2
V: TRBV6-1
CDR3: CASSVGTSSYSEQFF
DNA: TGTGCCAGCAGTGTTGGGACTAGCAGCTACAGTGAGCAGTTCTTC

J: TRBJ1-5
size: .
D: .
V: TRBV19
CDR3: CASSSVRQTVNQPQHF
DNA: TGTGCCAGTAGTTCGGTACGGCAGACTGTCAATCAGCCCCAGCATTTT

J: TRBJ2-1
size: few
D: TRBD2
V: TRBV6-6
CDR3: CASSYPVGRAVNEQFF
DNA: TGTGCCAGCAGTTACCCCGTCGGGAGGGCCGTCAATGAGCAGTTCTTC

J: TRBJ1-4
size: .
D: .
V: TRBV28
CDR3: CASSSAGPNEKLFF
DNA: TGTGCCAGCAGTTCGGCAGGGCCTAATGAAAAACTGTTTTTT

J: TRBJ1-3
size: few
D: .
V: TRBV5-1
CDR3: CASSPLPGKWAGTGNTIYF
DNA: TGCGCCAGCAGCCCCCTCCCCGGAAAATGGGCCGGCACTGGAAACACCATATATTTT

J: TRBJ1-1
size: .
D: .
V: TRBV14
CDR3: CASSPPVGGNTEAFF
DNA: TGTGCCAGCAGCCCCCCGGTAGGGGGAAACACTGAAGCTTTCTTT

J: TRBJ1-5
size: .
D: .
V: TRBV7-2
CDR3: CASSNYDQPQHF
DNA: TGTGCCAGCAGCAACTACGATCAGCCCCAGCATTTT

J: TRBJ1-5
size: .
D: .
V: TRBV27
CDR3: CASSLGWGKGDQPQHF
DNA: TGTGCCAGCAGTTTAGGTTGGGGTAAGGGGGATCAGCCCCAGCATTTT

J: TRBJ2-3
size: .
D: .
V: TRBV5-1
CDR3: CASSSYLGLDTQYF
DNA: TGCGCCAGCAGCTCCTATTTGGGGCTAGATACGCAGTATTTT

J: TRBJ1-5
size: .
D: TRBD1
V: TRBV7-2
CDR3: CASSPRGGTGYQPQHF
DNA: TGTGCCAGCAGCCCGAGGGGGGGGACAGGGTATCAGCCCCAGCATTTT

J: TRBJ1-2
size: once
D: TRBD1
V: TRBV18
CDR3: CASSVQGAQGYGYTF
DNA: TGTGCCAGCTCAGTCCAGGGGGCGCAAGGCTATGGCTACACCTTC

J: TRBJ2-1
size: .
D: TRBD2
V: TRBV9
CDR3: CASSDAGTSGSLSYNEQFF
DNA: TGTGCCAGCAGTGACGCCGGGACTAGCGGTTCCCTCTCCTACAATGAGCAGTTCTTC

J: TRBJ2-1
size: few
D: .
V: TRBV5-4
CDR3: CASSLRSSYNEQFF
DNA: TGTGCCAGCAGCTTGCGGAGCTCCTACAATGAGCAGTTCTTC

J: TRBJ1-3
size: .
D: TRBD1
V: TRBV30
CDR3: CAGTGDYSGNTIYF
DNA: TGTGCCGGGACAGGGGACTACTCTGGAAACACCATATATTTT

J: TRBJ1-2
size: .
D: .
V: TRBV28
CDR3: CASSLEGYYGYTF
DNA: TGTGCCAGCAGTTTAGAGGGATACTATGGCTACACCTTC

J: TRBJ1-1
size: .
D: .
V: TRBV7-8
CDR3: CASSLARQEYTEAFF
DNA: TGTGCCAGCAGCTTAGCCCGACAAGAGTACACTGAAGCTTTCTTT

J: TRBJ2-1
size: .
D: .
V: TRBV19
CDR3: CASRESSYNEQFF
DNA: TGTGCCAGTAGAGAGAGCTCCTACAATGAGCAGTTCTTC

J: TRBJ2-1
size: few
D: TRBD2
V: TRBV5-4
CDR3: CASSPVAGGQYNEQFF
DNA: TGTGCCAGCAGCCCCGTAGCGGGCGGTCAATACAATGAGCAGTTCTTC

J: TRBJ2-1
size: .
D: TRBD2
V: TRBV6-5
CDR3: CASTKAGDNEQFF
DNA: TGTGCCAGCACCAAAGCGGGAGACAATGAGCAGTTCTTC

J: TRBJ1-3
size: .
D: .
V: TRBV7-8
CDR3: CASSQQISGNTIYF
DNA: TGTGCCAGCAGTCAACAGATCTCTGGAAACACCATATATTTT

J: TRBJ2-7
size: .
D: .
V: TRBV6-5
CDR3: CASSRDSQYEQYF
DNA: TGTGCCAGCAGCCGGGATTCCCAATACGAGCAGTACTTC

J: TRBJ2-7
size: few
D: .
V: TRBV6-4
CDR3: CASSAEIGSANEQYF
DNA: TGTGCCAGCAGTGCGGAGATCGGGAGTGCCAACGAGCAGTACTTC

J: TRBJ1-4
size: .
D: TRBD1
V: TRBV5-1
CDR3: CASSPGGPNEKLFF
DNA: TGCGCCAGCAGCCCAGGGGGACCTAATGAAAAACTGTTTTTT

J: TRBJ2-2
size: .
D: .
V: TRBV11-2
CDR3: CASSFLRTANTGELFF
DNA: TGTGCCAGCAGCTTCCTTCGGACAGCGAACACCGGGGAGCTGTTTTTT

J: TRBJ2-5
size: .
D: .
V: TRBV7-6
CDR3: CASSRGPGAETQYF
DNA: TGTGCCAGCAGCCGGGGCCCAGGGGCTGAGACCCAGTACTTC

J: TRBJ1-6
size: few
D: TRBD1
V: TRBV29-1
CDR3: CSVRTGTEGNSPLHF
DNA: TGCAGCGTTCGTACCGGGACAGAGGGTAATTCACCCCTCCACTTT

J: TRBJ1-2
size: .
D: .
V: TRBV2
CDR3: CASTTAAYGYTF
DNA: TGTGCCAGCACCACAGCTGCCTATGGCTACACCTTC

J: TRBJ2-7
size: .
D: .
V: TRBV6-4
CDR3: CASTSEVVATRSSYEQYF
DNA: TGTGCCAGCACCAGCGAGGTTGTCGCAACCCGATCGTCCTACGAGCAGTACTTC

J: TRBJ1-1
size: .
D: .
V: TRBV5-1
CDR3: CASSLTPENMNTEAFF
DNA: TGCGCCAGCAGCTTGACCCCAGAAAACATGAACACTGAAGCTTTCTTT

J: TRBJ2-5
size: .
D: .
V: TRBV2
CDR3: CASRDRGETQYF
DNA: TGTGCCAGCAGGGATAGGGGGGAGACCCAGTACTTC

J: TRBJ1-3
size: .
D: TRBD1
V: TRBV2
CDR3: CASSPGQGITIYF
DNA: TGTGCCAGCAGTCCGGGACAGGGGATCACCATATATTTT

J: TRBJ2-5
size: once
D: .
V: TRBV5-6
CDR3: CASSFWTGGEQYF
DNA: TGTGCCAGCAGCTTCTGGACAGGAGGGGAGCAGTACTTC

J: TRBJ1-4
size: .
D: .
V: TRBV5-4
CDR3: CASSIRASGEKLFF
DNA: TGTGCCAGCAGCATCCGGGCCTCAGGGGAAAAACTGTTTTTT

J: TRBJ2-1
size: .
D: TRBD2
V: TRBV5-1
CDR3: CASSLAGLAGGSSYNEQFF
DNA: TGCGCCAGCAGCTTGGCGGGACTAGCGGGAGGGTCTTCCTACAATGAGCAGTTCTTC

J: TRBJ1-5
size: .
D: .
V: TRBV28
CDR3: CASSFREAMSNQPQHF
DNA: TGTGCCAGCAGTTTTAGGGAGGCTATGAGCAATCAGCCCCAGCATTTT

J: TRBJ2-2
size: .
D: TRBD2
V: TRBV10-3
CDR3: CAISESSGSNTGELFF
DNA: TGTGCCATCAGTGAGTCTAGCGGGTCGAACACCGGGGAGCTGTTTTTT

J: TRBJ2-7
size: .
D: .
V: TRBV18
CDR3: CASSPSRGNSYEQYF
DNA: TGTGCCAGCTCACCAAGCAGGGGAAACTCCTACGAGCAGTACTTC

J: TRBJ1-3
size: .
D: .
V: TRBV7-2
CDR3: CASSLGQDNTIYF
DNA: TGTGCCAGCAGCTTAGGTCAGGATAACACCATATATTTT

J: TRBJ1-1
size: .
D: .
V: TRBV20-1
CDR3: CSASIGGAAFF
DNA: TGCAGTGCCTCGATTGGGGGGGCTGCTTTCTTT

J: TRBJ1-2
size: .
D: TRBD1
V: TRBV6-1
CDR3: CASSQGAGYTF
DNA: TGTGCCAGCAGTCAGGGGGCCGGCTACACCTTC

J: TRBJ1-3
size: .
D: .
V: TRBV7-9
CDR3: CASSFEGVSGNTIYF
DNA: TGTGCCAGCAGCTTTGAGGGAGTTTCTGGAAACACCATATATTTT

J: TRBJ1-1
size: once
D: .
V: TRBV29-1
CDR3: CSVDKQGNTEAFF
DNA: TGCAGCGTTGATAAACAGGGGAACACTGAAGCTTTCTTT

J: TRBJ2-1
size: .
D: TRBD2
V: TRBV5-6
CDR3: CASSLSLAGGGILYNEQFF
DNA: TGTGCCAGCAGCTTGTCACTAGCGGGGGGCGGCATTCTATACAATGAGCAGTTCTTC

J: TRBJ1-1
size: .
D: TRBD1
V: TRBV7-9
CDR3: CASSLLTGLASEAFF
DNA: TGTGCCAGCAGCTTATTGACAGGGCTCGCCTCTGAAGCTTTCTTT

J: TRBJ1-1
size: few
D: TRBD1
V: TRBV18
CDR3: CASSSSGTGRTEAFF
DNA: TGTGCCAGCTCCTCCTCCGGGACAGGGAGGACTGAAGCTTTCTTT

J: TRBJ1-4
size: .
D: .
V: TRBV6-1
CDR3: CASRRDTNEKLFF
DNA: TGTGCCAGCAGGCGGGATACTAATGAAAAACTGTTTTTT

J: TRBJ1-4
size: .
D: TRBD1
V: TRBV28
CDR3: CASSPGTVSGELFF
DNA: TGTGCCAGCAGCCCCGGGACAGTATCAGGAGAACTGTTTTTT

J: TRBJ2-5
size: .
D: .
V: TRBV5-1
CDR3: CASSKGERDIQTQYF
DNA: TGCGCCAGCAGCAAGGGGGAGAGGGACATACAGACCCAGTACTTC

J: TRBJ2-2
size: .
D: .
V: TRBV10-3
CDR3: CAISESGGRNTGELFF
DNA: TGTGCCATCAGTGAGTCCGGGGGTCGTAACACCGGGGAGCTGTTTTTT

J: TRBJ1-5
size: once
D: TRBD1
V: TRBV27
CDR3: CASSSGQGRPQHF
DNA: TGTGCCAGCAGTTCGGGACAGGGGCGGCCCCAGCATTTT

J: TRBJ2-6
size: .
D: TRBD2
V: TRBV10-3
CDR3: CAISGLAGSSGANVLTF
DNA: TGTGCCATCAGTGGACTAGCGGGCAGCTCTGGGGCCAACGTCCTGACTTTC